The next 22 T cell receptor beta chains were all read from a single sample in a study of cytomegalovirus exposure and HLA in healthy donors. The PCR contained 60 Vbeta and 13 Jbeta primers. Some clones are missing from TCRdb's copy, which holds only in-frame ones; the method was immunoSEQ multiplex PCR. The table has around 75,000 clones, roughly 76% seen once; the top ten hold 3% to 4%. The sample comprised PBMCs. All receptors derive from a man aged 18-30 years in good health and CMV-seronegative.

The CDR3: CASSLGTGDYGYTF. DNA for the CDR3: TGTGCCAGCAGCTTAGGGACAGGGGACTATGGCTACACCTTC. The chain recombines TRBV13 with TRBJ1-2; TRBD1 matches 8 bases. CDR3 length: 14 amino acids. Germline V gives CDR1 PRHDT, CDR2 FYEKMQ (reference sequence). The ends lost 0 bases at V and 3 bases at J; junction bases unmatched: 0.

The chain has TRBV18 and TRBJ2-3, with D hard to call. This CDR3 spans 14 amino acids. Germline V gives CDR1 KGHSH, CDR2 LQKENI. Deletions cut 4 bases from V and 0 bases from J, with 8 bases between. The DNA for the CDR3 is TGTGCCAGCTCACGAGAGGTCAGCACAGATACGCAGTATTTT. Residues: CASSREVSTDTQYF.

This chain connects TRBV7-2 to TRBJ1-3; tentative D call: TRBD1 (6 bases). CDR3 length: 14 residues. Germline V gene data show CDR1 as SGHTA and CDR2 as FQGNSA. The V end lost 5 bases, the J end lost 4 bases, and 12 bases lay between the germline ends. This CDR3 reads CASSLQGSGNTIYF. The CDR3 region has the DNA TGTGCCAGCAGCCTACAGGGTTCGGGAAACACCATATATTTT.

The CDR3 is CASSEGLYQETQYF. The CDR3 bases are TGTGCCAGCAGTGAGGGCCTGTACCAAGAGACCCAGTACTTC. The gene calls are TRBV2 and TRBJ2-5; D remains unclear. In germline, CDR1 is SNHLY, CDR2 FYNNEI. V lost 3 bases to trimming and J lost 0 bases, with 8 bases between them. This CDR3 region has 14 residues.

The rearrangement joins TRBV29-1 to TRBJ2-7; D uncertain. The V end was cut by 7 bases, the J end by 0 bases, with 10 bases between. Germline lookup yields CDR1 SQVTM and CDR2 ANQGSEA. The CDR3 runs to 12 residues. CDR3 sequence reads: CSAETDSYEQYF. The CDR3, as DNA: TGCAGCGCTGAGACTGACTCCTACGAGCAGTACTTC.

V is TRBV5-8 and J is TRBJ1-6, with TRBD1 matching over 9 bases. Germline trimming cut 3 bases from V and 5 bases from J; bases unmatched to any gene: 6. This CDR3 is built from 16 residues. CDR1 and CDR2 from the germline V gene are SGHTS and YDEGEE. The CDR3 bases are TGTGCCAGCAGCTCTTATCGGACAGGGGATAATTCACCCCTCCACTTT. The encoded protein is CASSSYRTGDNSPLHF.

The CDR3 protein is CASRAWNTEAFF. CDR3 bases: TGTGCCAGCAGAGCATGGAACACTGAAGCTTTCTTT. The chain links TRBV28 to TRBJ1-1; no clear D gene. Trimming took 6 bases from V and 1 from J, leaving 6 bases between them. Germline values: CDR1 MDHEN, CDR2 SYDVKM. The CDR3 loop spans 12 amino acids.

The chain joins TRBV30 to TRBJ1-2; no firm D call. Deletions cut 0 bases from V and 4 bases from J, with 9 bases between. The V gene's germline CDR1 is GTSNPN and CDR2 SVGIG (reference sequence). CDR3 length: 13 amino acids. The CDR3 is CAWSVSRSYGYTF. The CDR3 DNA reads TGTGCCTGGAGTGTGTCCAGATCCTATGGCTACACCTTC.

The J gene is TRBJ2-7, the V gene TRBV6-5; 8 bases agree with TRBD2. J lost 2 bases, V lost 6 bases, and 3 bases had no gene match. The CDR3 loop spans 13 amino acids. CDR1 MNHEY and CDR2 SVGAGI come from the germline V gene. The CDR3 reads CASRPGGAYEQYF. DNA for the CDR3: TGTGCCAGCAGGCCGGGGGGGGCCTACGAGCAGTACTTC.

V usage is TRBV18 and J usage is TRBJ2-3; D may match TRBD1 or TRBD2 (8 bases each). The V gene's germline CDR1 is KGHSH and CDR2 LQKENI. The CDR3 consists of 16 residues. Trimming stripped 6 bases from V and 6 bases from J, with 22 bases between. Written as DNA, the CDR3 is TGTGCCAGCTCCCCAGGGGGCCGGGGGGGCCTGGATACGCAGTATTTT. Its translation: CASSPGGRGGLDTQYF. Full variable domain (missing parts from reference TRBV18 and TRBJ2-3): NAGVMQNPRHLVRRRGQEARLRCSPMKGHSHVYWYRQLPEEGLKFMVYLQKENIIDESGMPKERFSAEFPKEGPSILRIQQVVRGDSAAYFCASSPGGRGGLDTQYFGPGTRLTVL.

The chain couples TRBV5-1 to TRBJ1-1; a possible D gene is TRBD1 (5 bases). The V gene lost 3 bases and the J gene lost 0 bases, with 9 bases spanning the gap. Germline loops: CDR1 SGHRS, CDR2 YFSETQ. This CDR3 has 14 residues. The CDR3 DNA reads as TGCGCCAGCAGCTCGACAGTATTGAACACTGAAGCTTTCTTT. It specifies CASSSTVLNTEAFF.

This clone has more than one count but fewer than ten. This sequence joins TRBV30 and TRBJ1-2; no firm D call. Germline V gene lookup returns CDR1 GTSNPN and CDR2 SVGIG (reference sequence). V lost 0 bases and J lost 8, with 13 bases in between. The CDR3 spans 13 residues. CDR3 sequence (DNA): TGTGCCTGGAGTGTCTCAGGTCCGGGAGGCTACACCTTC. It encodes CAWSVSGPGGYTF.

V is TRBV29-1 and J is TRBJ1-2; 7 bases are shared with TRBD1. The V segment lost 5 bases and the J segment 3 bases; nucleotides outside the gene matches: 9. The CDR3 contains 14 residues. The germline gives CDR1 SQVTM, CDR2 ANQGSEA. The CDR3 coding sequence is TGCAGCGTTTCCAAAACAGGGGCCGACTATGGCTACACCTTC. This gives the protein CSVSKTGADYGYTF.

A few counts support this clone. V and J are TRBV4-1 and TRBJ1-3; D unresolved. The CDR3 runs 14 residues. Germline loops: CDR1 MGHRA, CDR2 YSYEKL. V was cut by 1 base and J by 4 bases, with 8 bases left in between. The CDR3 spells CASSQVDGGNTIYF. CDR3 DNA sequence: TGCGCCAGCAGCCAAGTTGACGGGGGAAACACCATATATTTT.

V and J are TRBV2 and TRBJ1-5, with D possibly matching TRBD1 (5 bases). V was pared by 2 bases and J by 9 bases, with 11 bases between. Per the germline V gene, CDR1 is SNHLY and CDR2 is FYNNEI. The CDR3 is 13 amino acids. CDR3 protein: CASSESGGTPQHF. The DNA for the CDR3 is TGTGCCAGCAGTGAAAGTGGGGGGACGCCCCAGCATTTT.

The chain combines TRBV19 with TRBJ2-5, with TRBD2 identical over 12 bases. In germline, CDR1 is LNHDA, CDR2 SQIVND (reference sequence). There are 15 residues in the CDR3. V lost 4 bases and J lost 2; bases outside the gene matches: 2. CDR3 bases: TGTGCCAGTAGTACCGGGACTAGCGGGCAAGAGACCCAGTACTTC. Amino acid sequence: CASSTGTSGQETQYF. The full variable domain, rest sourced from reference TRBV19 and TRBJ2-5, is DGGITQSPKYLFRKEGQNVTLSCEQNLNHDAMYWYRQDPGQGLRLIYYSQIVNDFQKGDIAEGYSVSREKKESFPLTVTSAQKNPTAFYLCASSTGTSGQETQYFGPGTRLLVL.

This CDR3 is CASSVSIGAGGELFF. In nucleotides, the CDR3 is TGTGCCAGCAGCGTATCGATTGGGGCTGGCGGGGAGCTGTTTTTT. This chain uses TRBV9 with TRBJ2-2, with D possibly matching TRBD1 (5 bases). V was cut by 1 base and J by 7 bases, with 14 bases left in between. The CDR3 has 15 amino acids. The germline CDR1 and CDR2 sequences are SGDLS and YYNGEE.

This clone was seen just once. This rearrangement joins TRBV5-4 to TRBJ1-6; D remains ambiguous. Germline CDR1 SGHNT, CDR2 YYREEE (reference sequence). This CDR3 comprises 16 residues. The V and J ends lost 2 bases and 4 bases respectively, with 13 bases between them. The CDR3 DNA reads TGTGCCAGCAGCTTCGGGAGGGATGAGTATAATTCACCCCTCCACTTT. This sequence encodes CASSFGRDEYNSPLHF.

V is TRBV4-1 and J is TRBJ2-1; possible D gene TRBD2, 7 bases. CDR1 is MGHRA and CDR2 is YSYEKL in the germline V gene. V shed 0 bases and J shed 6 bases, with 12 bases lying between them. The CDR3 has 15 residues. The CDR3 protein is CASSQEGGAFNEQFF. The CDR3 DNA is TGCGCCAGCAGCCAAGAAGGGGGGGCTTTCAATGAGCAGTTCTTC.

This clone was counted a few times. The chain combines TRBV2 with TRBJ1-4; 10 nucleotides agree with TRBD1. This CDR3 is built from 14 residues. Germline V gene lookup returns CDR1 SNHLY and CDR2 FYNNEI. V shed 6 bases, J shed 7 bases, and the junction held 5 bases outside the gene matches. The CDR3 DNA sequence: TGTGCCAGCAGGCCGGACAGGGGGGGTGAAAAACTGTTTTTT. Its translation is CASRPDRGGEKLFF.

This chain connects TRBV30 to TRBJ2-2; D might be TRBD1 (6 bases). Trimming stripped 4 bases from V and 7 bases from J, with 16 bases between. This CDR3 comprises 14 residues. Germline CDR1 GTSNPN, CDR2 SVGIG (reference sequence). The CDR3 sequence: CAWKIGTRVGELFF. DNA for the CDR3: TGTGCCTGGAAAATCGGGACACGGGTCGGGGAGCTGTTTTTT. Complete variable domain (other parts from reference TRBV30 and TRBJ2-2): SQTIHQWPATLVQPVGSPLSLECTVEGTSNPNLYWYRQAAGRGLQLLFYSVGIGQISSEVPQNLSASRPQDRQFILSSKKLLLSDSGFYLCAWKIGTRVGELFFGEGSRLTVL.

The chain uses TRBV10-3 and TRBJ1-5; D perhaps matches TRBD1 (6 bases). The CDR3 length is 15 residues. In germline, CDR1 is ENHRY, CDR2 SYGVKD. Trimming cost V 3 bases and J 4 bases, with 13 bases left between them. Here the CDR3 DNA reads TGTGCCATCAGTGACACTACGACAGGTAATCAGCCCCAGCATTTT. Translation: CAISDTTTGNQPQHF.